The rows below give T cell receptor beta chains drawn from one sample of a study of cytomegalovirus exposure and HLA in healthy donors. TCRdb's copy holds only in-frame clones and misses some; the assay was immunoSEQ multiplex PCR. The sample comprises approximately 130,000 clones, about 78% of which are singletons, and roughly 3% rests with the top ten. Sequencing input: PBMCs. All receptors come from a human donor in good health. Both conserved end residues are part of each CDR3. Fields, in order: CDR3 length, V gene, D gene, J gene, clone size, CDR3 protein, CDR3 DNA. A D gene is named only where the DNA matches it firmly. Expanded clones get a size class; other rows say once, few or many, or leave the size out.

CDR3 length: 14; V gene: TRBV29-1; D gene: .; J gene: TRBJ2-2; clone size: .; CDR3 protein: CSVRPEGNTGELFF; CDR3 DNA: TGCAGCGTTCGCCCGGAGGGGAACACCGGGGAGCTGTTTTTT
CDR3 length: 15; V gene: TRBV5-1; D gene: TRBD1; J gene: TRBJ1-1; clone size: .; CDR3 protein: CASSYTGGANTEAFF; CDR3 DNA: TGCGCCAGCAGCTATACAGGGGGCGCGAACACTGAAGCTTTCTTT
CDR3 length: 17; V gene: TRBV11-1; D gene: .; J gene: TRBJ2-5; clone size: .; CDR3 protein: CASSFWRGGLIEETQYF; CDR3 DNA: TGTGCCAGCAGCTTCTGGAGAGGGGGTCTTATAGAAGAGACCCAGTACTTC
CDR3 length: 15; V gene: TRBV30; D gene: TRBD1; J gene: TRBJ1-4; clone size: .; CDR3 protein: CAWSVTGGTNEKLFF; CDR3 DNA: TGTGCCTGGAGTGTCACAGGGGGAACTAATGAAAAACTGTTTTTT
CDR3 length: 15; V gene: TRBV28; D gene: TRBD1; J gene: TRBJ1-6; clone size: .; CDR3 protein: CASSFKSGGNSPLHF; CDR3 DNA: TGTGCCAGCAGTTTCAAATCAGGGGGGAATTCACCCCTCCACTTT
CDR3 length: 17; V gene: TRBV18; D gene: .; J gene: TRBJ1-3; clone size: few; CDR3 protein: CASSPLDQGFGGNTIYF; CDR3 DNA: TGTGCCAGCTCACCACTGGACCAGGGTTTTGGTGGAAACACCATATATTTT
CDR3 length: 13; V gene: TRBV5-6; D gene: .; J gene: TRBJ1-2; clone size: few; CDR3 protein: CASSPDRNYGYTF; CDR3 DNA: TGTGCCAGCAGCCCAGACAGGAACTATGGCTACACCTTC
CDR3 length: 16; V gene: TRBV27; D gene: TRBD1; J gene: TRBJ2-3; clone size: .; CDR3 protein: CASSSRTGGGRGTQYF; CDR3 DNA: TGTGCCAGCAGTTCACGGACAGGGGGCGGCCGCGGTACGCAGTATTTT
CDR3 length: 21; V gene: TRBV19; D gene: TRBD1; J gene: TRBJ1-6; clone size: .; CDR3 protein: CASSIAHPRDRLGGYNSPLHF; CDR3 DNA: TGTGCCAGTAGTATAGCCCATCCCCGGGACAGACTTGGGGGCTATAATTCACCCCTCCACTTT
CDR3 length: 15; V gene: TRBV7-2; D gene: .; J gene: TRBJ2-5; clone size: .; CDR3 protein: CASTWGLLARETQYF; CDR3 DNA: TGTGCCAGCACATGGGGACTCCTGGCACGGGAGACCCAGTACTTC
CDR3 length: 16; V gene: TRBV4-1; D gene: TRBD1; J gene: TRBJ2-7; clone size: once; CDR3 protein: CASSQASRQGAYEQYF; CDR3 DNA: TGCGCCAGCAGCCAAGCATCGCGACAGGGTGCCTACGAGCAGTACTTC
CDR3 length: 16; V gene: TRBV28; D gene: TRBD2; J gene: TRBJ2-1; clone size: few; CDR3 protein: CASSRPGLGLGGEQFF; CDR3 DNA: TGTGCCAGCAGTCGCCCAGGACTAGGGCTGGGCGGGGAGCAGTTCTTC
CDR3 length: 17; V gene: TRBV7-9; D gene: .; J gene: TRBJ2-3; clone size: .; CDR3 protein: CSSSSHAGRDLADTQYF; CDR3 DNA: TGTTCCAGCAGTTCCCATGCGGGGAGAGACCTAGCAGATACGCAGTATTTT
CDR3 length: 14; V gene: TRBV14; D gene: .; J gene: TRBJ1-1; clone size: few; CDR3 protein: CASSQVYGAAEAFF; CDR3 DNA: TGTGCCAGCAGCCAAGTTTATGGGGCGGCTGAAGCTTTCTTT
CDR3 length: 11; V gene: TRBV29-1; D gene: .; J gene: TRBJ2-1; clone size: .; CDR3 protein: CSVEQSNEQFF; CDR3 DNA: TGCAGCGTTGAACAATCAAATGAGCAGTTCTTC
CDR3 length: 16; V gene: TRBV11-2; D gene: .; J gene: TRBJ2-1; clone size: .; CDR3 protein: CASSLWGLGSYNEQFF; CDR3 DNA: TGTGCCAGCAGCTTATGGGGGCTCGGCTCCTACAATGAGCAGTTCTTC
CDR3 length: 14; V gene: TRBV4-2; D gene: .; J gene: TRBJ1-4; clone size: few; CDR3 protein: CASSQPATNEKLFF; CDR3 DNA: TGTGCCAGCAGCCAACCAGCAACTAATGAAAAACTGTTTTTT
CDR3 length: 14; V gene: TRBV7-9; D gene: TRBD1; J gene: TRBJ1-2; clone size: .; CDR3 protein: CASSPPGGIYGYTF; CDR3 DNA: TGTGCCAGCAGCCCCCCAGGGGGGATCTATGGCTACACCTTC
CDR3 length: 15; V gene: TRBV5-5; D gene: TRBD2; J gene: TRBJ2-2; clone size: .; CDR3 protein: CASSPYGGDPGELFF; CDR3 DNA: TGTGCCAGCAGCCCGTACGGGGGGGATCCCGGGGAGCTGTTTTTT
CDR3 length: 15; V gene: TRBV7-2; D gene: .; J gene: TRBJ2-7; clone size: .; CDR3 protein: CASTLPELSGYEQYF; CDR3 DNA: TGTGCCAGCACCCTCCCTGAGCTATCCGGGTACGAGCAGTACTTC
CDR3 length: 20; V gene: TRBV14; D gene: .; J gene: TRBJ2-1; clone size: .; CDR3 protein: CASSQGSGGRLTTTYNEQFF; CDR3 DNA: TGTGCCAGCAGCCAAGGGAGCGGCGGCAGGCTTACTACAACCTACAATGAGCAGTTCTTC
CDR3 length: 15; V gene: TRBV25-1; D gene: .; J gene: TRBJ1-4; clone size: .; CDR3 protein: CASSDSGATNEKLFF; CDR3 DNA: TGTGCCAGCAGTGATTCTGGAGCAACTAATGAAAAACTGTTTTTT
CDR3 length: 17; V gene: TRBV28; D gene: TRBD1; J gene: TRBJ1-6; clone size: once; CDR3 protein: CASSLWAGGILDSPLHF; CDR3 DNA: TGTGCCAGCAGTTTATGGGCAGGGGGGATTTTGGATTCACCCCTCCACTTT
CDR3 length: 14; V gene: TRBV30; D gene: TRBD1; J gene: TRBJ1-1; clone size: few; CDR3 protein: CAWSSGQGATEAFF; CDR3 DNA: TGTGCCTGGAGCTCGGGACAGGGGGCCACTGAAGCTTTCTTT
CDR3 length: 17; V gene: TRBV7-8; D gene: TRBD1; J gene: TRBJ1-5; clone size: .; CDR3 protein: CASSQTRTGGVNQPQHF; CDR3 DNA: TGTGCCAGCAGCCAGACTCGGACAGGGGGTGTCAATCAGCCCCAGCATTTT
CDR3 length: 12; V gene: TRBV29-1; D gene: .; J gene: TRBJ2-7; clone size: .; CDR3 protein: CSVGTGGYEQYF; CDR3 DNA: TGCAGCGTTGGCACCGGGGGCTACGAGCAGTACTTC
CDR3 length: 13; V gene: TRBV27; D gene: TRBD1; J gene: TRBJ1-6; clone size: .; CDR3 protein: CASRGQGNSPLHF; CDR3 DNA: TGTGCCAGCAGAGGACAGGGCAATTCACCCCTCCACTTT